The clone carrying this TCR beta chain has more than one count but fewer than ten. Its target is not known. The entry originates in a study of T cells in Graves' hyperthyroidism and ophthalmopathy. Findings of the study overall: Onset of ophthalmopathy came a median around 6.5 months after the model predicted it.

Germline assignment: CDR1 SGHTS and CDR2 YDEGEE. The CDR3 length is 12 residues. Trimming at V came to 3 bases and at J to 12 bases, leaving 2 bases not matched to a gene. Authors of the study amplified TCR beta CDR3 regions from RNA transcripts. The primer set for the first-round RT-PCR of the TCR CDR3 was HTBI. TCRdb reprocessed the multiplex PCR reads with MiXCR, giving one entry per CDR3 protein. The top ten clones hold around 7.3% of a sample with a few hundred thousand distinct CDR3 sequences, 15% to 19% of them seen once. The receptor's source is a woman aged 30 to 39 with Graves' hyperthyroidism. Sequencing was carried out using blood. V is TRBV5-8 and J is TRBJ2-3; 12 nucleotides match TRBD2. The DNA for the CDR3 is TGTGCCAGCAGCTGGACTAGCGGGACTCAGTATTTT. It is translated as CASSWTSGTQYF.